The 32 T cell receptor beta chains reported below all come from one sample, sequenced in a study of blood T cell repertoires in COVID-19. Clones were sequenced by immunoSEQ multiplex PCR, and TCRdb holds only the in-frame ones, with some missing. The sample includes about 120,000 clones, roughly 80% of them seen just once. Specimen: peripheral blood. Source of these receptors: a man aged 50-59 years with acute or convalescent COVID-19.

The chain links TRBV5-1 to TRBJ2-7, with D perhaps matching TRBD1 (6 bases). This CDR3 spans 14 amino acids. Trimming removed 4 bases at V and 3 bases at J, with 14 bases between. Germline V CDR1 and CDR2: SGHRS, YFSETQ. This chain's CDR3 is CASSPGQSIYEQYF. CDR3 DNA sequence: TGCGCCAGCAGCCCCGGACAGAGTATCTACGAGCAGTACTTC.

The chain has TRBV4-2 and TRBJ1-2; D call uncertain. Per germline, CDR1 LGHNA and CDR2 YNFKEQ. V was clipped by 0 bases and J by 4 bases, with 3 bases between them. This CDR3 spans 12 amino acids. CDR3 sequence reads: CASSQDSYGYTF. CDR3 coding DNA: TGTGCCAGCAGCCAAGATAGCTATGGCTACACCTTC.

The CDR3 region is CASSRDRANTGELFF. The CDR3 DNA reads as TGTGCCAGCAGTCGGGACAGGGCGAACACCGGGGAGCTGTTTTTT. The chain employs TRBV5-6 and TRBJ2-2; 9 bases map to TRBD1. Looked up from germline, CDR1 is SGHDT and CDR2 is YYEEEE. Trimming removed 5 bases from V and 0 bases from J; junction bases left unmatched: 2. There are 15 residues in the CDR3. Using reference TRBV5-6 and TRBJ2-2 for the parts outside the CDR3, the full variable domain is DAGVTQSPTHLIKTRGQQVTLRCSPKSGHDTVSWYQQALGQGPQFIFQYYEEEERQRGNFPDRFSGHQFPNYSSELNVNALLLGDSALYLCASSRDRANTGELFFGEGSRLTVL.

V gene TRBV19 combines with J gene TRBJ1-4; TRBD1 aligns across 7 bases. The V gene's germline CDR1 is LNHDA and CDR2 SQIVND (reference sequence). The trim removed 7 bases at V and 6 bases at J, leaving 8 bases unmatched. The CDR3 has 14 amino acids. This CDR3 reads CASKTTGRDEKLFF. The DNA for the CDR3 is TGTGCCAGTAAAACGACAGGGCGCGATGAAAAACTGTTTTTT.

Written as DNA, the CDR3 is TGTGCAAGTCGCCGACTCATAGACCCTAGGGGGAGATCCGATAGGTCTGGGGCCAACGTCCTGACTTTC. It codes for CASRRLIDPRGRSDRSGANVLTF. The gene calls are TRBV12-2 and TRBJ2-6; the table's D call of TRBD1 was not tested on the DNA. TRBV12-2 is deemed a pseudogene. The CDR3 contains 23 residues.

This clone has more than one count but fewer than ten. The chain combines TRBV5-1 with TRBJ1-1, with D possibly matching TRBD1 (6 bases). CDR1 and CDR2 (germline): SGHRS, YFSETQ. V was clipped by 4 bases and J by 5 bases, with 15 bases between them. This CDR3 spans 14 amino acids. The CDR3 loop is CASSPQGWRTEAFF. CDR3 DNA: TGCGCCAGCAGCCCACAGGGTTGGAGGACTGAAGCTTTCTTT.

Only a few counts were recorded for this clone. The CDR3 loop reads CASISHSSRAKGATIYF. The CDR3 DNA follows: TGTGCCAGTATTTCACACTCAAGCCGAGCGAAAGGTGCCACCATATATTTT. V and J are TRBV19 and TRBJ1-3; no definite D call. V lost 7 bases and J lost 9, with 28 bases in between. The V gene's germline CDR1 is LNHDA and CDR2 SQIVND (reference sequence). The CDR3 has 17 residues. The full variable domain, in which reference TRBV19 and TRBJ1-3 provide the parts outside the CDR3, is DGGITQSPKYLFRKEGQNVTLSCEQNLNHDAMYWYRQDPGQGLRLIYYSQIVNDFQKGDIAEGYSVSREKKESFPLTVTSAQKNPTAFYLCASISHSSRAKGATIYFGEGSWLTVV.

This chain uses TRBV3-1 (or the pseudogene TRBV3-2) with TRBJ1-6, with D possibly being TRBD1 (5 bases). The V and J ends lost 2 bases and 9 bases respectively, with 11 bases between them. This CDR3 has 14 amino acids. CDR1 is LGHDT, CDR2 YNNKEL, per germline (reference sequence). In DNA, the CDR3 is TGTGCCAGCAGCCAAACCGGGGGTCGTTCACCCCTCCACTTT. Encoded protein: CASSQTGGRSPLHF.

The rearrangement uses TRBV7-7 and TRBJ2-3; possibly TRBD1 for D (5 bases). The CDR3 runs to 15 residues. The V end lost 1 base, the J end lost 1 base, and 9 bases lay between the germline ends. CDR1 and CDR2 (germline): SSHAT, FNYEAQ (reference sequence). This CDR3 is CASSLEGRGTDTQYF. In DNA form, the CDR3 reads TGTGCCAGCAGCTTAGAGGGCAGGGGCACAGATACGCAGTATTTT. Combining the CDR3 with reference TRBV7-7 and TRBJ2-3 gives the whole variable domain GAGVSQSPRYKVTKRGQDVTLRCDPISSHATLYWYQQALGQGPEFLTYFNYEAQPDKSGLPSDRFSAERPEGSISTLTIQRTEQRDSAMYRCASSLEGRGTDTQYFGPGTRLTVL.

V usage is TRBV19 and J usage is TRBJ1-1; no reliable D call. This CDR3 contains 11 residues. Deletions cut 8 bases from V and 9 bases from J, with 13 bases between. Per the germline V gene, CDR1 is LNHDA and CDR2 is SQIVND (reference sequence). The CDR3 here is CASYRGLKAFF. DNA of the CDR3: TGTGCCAGTTACCGTGGCCTTAAAGCTTTCTTT.

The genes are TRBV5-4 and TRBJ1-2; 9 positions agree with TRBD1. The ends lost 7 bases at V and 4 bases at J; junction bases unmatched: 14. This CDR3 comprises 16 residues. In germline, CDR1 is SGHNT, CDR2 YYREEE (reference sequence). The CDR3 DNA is TGTGCCAGCTGGAGGGGGGGACAGGGTATAGCCTATGGCTACACCTTC. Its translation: CASWRGGQGIAYGYTF.

The CDR3 nucleotides read TGTGCCAGCAGCTCCCCCCTTGCAACTAATGAAAAACTGTTTTTT. This gives the protein CASSSPLATNEKLFF. The chain is built from TRBV7-8 and TRBJ1-4; D gene uncertain. The CDR3 is 15 amino acids. Germline V gene data show CDR1 as SGHVS and CDR2 as FQNEAQ. The ends were cut back, 4 bases at V and 0 bases at J, with 9 bases in the middle.

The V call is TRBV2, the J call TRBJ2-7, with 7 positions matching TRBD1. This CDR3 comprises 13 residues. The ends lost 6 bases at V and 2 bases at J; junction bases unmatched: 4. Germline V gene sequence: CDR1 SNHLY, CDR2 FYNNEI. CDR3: CASSITGAYEQYF. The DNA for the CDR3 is TGTGCCAGCAGCATCACAGGGGCCTACGAGCAGTACTTC. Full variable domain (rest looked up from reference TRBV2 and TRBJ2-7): EPEVTQTPSHQVTQMGQEVILRCVPISNHLYFYWYRQILGQKVEFLVSFYNNEISEKSEIFDDQFSVERPDGSNFTLKIRSTKLEDSAMYFCASSITGAYEQYFGPGTRLTVT.

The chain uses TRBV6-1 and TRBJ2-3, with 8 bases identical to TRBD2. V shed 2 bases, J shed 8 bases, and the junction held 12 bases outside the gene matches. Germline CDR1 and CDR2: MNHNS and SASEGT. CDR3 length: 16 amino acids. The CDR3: CASSEMAGGNGGTQYF. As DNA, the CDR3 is TGTGCCAGCAGTGAAATGGCGGGAGGCAACGGAGGTACGCAGTATTTT.

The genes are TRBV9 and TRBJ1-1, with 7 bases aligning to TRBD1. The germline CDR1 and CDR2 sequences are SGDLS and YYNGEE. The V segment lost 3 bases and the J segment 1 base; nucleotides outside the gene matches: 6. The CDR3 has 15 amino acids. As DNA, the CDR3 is TGTGCCAGCAGCGCCCCCGGGACAGCGAACACTGAAGCTTTCTTT. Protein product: CASSAPGTANTEAFF. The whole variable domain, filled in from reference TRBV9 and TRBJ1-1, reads DSGVTQTPKHLITATGQRVTLRCSPRSGDLSVYWYQQSLDQGLQFLIQYYNGEERAKGNILERFSAQQFPDLHSELNLSSLELGDSALYFCASSAPGTANTEAFFGQGTRLTVV.

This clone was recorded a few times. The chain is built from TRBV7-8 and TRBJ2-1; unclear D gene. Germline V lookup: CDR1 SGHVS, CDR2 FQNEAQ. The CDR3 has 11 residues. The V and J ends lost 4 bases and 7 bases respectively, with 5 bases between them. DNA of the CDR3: TGTGCCAGCAGCTACAGTAATGAGCAGTTCTTC. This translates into CASSYSNEQFF.

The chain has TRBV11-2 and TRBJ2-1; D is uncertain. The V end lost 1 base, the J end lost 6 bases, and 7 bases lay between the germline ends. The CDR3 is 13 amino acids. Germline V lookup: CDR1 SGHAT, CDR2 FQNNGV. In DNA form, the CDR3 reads TGTGCCAGCAGCTTAGTGGTTAGCAATGAGCAGTTCTTC. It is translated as CASSLVVSNEQFF.

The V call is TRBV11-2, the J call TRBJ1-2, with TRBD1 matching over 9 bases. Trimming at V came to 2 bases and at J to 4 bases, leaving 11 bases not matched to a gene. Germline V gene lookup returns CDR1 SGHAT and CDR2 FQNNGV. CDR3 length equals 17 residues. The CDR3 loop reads CASSLSIGGQGPYGYTF. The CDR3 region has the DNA TGTGCCAGCAGCTTAAGTATAGGGGGACAGGGACCCTATGGCTACACCTTC.

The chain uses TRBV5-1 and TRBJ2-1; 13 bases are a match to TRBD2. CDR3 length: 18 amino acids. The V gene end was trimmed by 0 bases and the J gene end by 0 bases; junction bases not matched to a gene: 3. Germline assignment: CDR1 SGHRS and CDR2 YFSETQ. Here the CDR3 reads CASSLETSGRISYNEQFF. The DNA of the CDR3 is TGCGCCAGCAGCTTGGAGACTAGCGGGAGGATCTCCTACAATGAGCAGTTCTTC.

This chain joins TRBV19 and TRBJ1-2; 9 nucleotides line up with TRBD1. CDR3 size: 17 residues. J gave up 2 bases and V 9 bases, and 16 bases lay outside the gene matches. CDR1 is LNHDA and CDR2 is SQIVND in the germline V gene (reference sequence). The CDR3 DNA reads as TGTGCCAGCAACTCGCCCGGAGGGACAGGGAAGAACTATGGCTACACCTTC. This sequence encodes CASNSPGGTGKNYGYTF. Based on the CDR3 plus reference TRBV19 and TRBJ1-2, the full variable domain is DGGITQSPKYLFRKEGQNVTLSCEQNLNHDAMYWYRQDPGQGLRLIYYSQIVNDFQKGDIAEGYSVSREKKESFPLTVTSAQKNPTAFYLCASNSPGGTGKNYGYTFGSGTRLTVV.

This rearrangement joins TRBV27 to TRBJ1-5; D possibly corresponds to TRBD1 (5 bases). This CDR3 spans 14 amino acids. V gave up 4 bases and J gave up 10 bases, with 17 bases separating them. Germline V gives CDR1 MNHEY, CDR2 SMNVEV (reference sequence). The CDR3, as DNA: TGTGCCAGCAGTTGGGCCCCCAGGGAAGCTCCCCAGCATTTT. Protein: CASSWAPREAPQHF.

The CDR3 bases are TGCGCCAGCAGCGCAACTAGCGGGAGGGTATTGTCCTACAATGAGCAGTTCTTC. Its translation: CASSATSGRVLSYNEQFF. The rearrangement links TRBV10-1 to TRBJ2-1, with 13 bases lining up with TRBD2. The CDR3 runs 18 residues. V shed 6 bases, J shed 1 base, and the junction held 9 bases outside the gene matches. CDR1 is WNHNN, CDR2 SYGVQD, per germline (reference sequence).

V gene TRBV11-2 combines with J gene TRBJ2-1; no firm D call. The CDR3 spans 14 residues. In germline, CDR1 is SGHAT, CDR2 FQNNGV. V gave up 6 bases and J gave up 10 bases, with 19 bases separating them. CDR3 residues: CASSPGSSYGEQFF. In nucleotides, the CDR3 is TGTGCCAGCAGTCCCGGGTCCTCTTATGGGGAGCAGTTCTTC.

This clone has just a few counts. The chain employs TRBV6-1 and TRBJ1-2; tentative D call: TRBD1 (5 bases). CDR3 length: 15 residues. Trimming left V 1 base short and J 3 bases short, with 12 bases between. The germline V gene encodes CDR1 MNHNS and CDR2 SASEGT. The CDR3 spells CASSEEAGRYYGYTF. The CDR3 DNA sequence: TGTGCCAGCAGTGAAGAGGCGGGACGGTACTATGGCTACACCTTC.

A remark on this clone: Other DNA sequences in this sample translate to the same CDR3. CDR3 DNA sequence: TGCGCCAGCAGCCTCAGCGGGCAAGGGGCCAACGTCCTGACTTTC. Translated: CASSLSGQGANVLTF. The chain is built from TRBV5-1 and TRBJ2-6, with D possibly being TRBD2 (6 bases). The CDR3 totals 15 residues. Between the trimmed V and J ends, which lost 4 bases and 4 bases, there was a span of 12 bases. Germline-derived CDR1 and CDR2 are SGHRS and YFSETQ.

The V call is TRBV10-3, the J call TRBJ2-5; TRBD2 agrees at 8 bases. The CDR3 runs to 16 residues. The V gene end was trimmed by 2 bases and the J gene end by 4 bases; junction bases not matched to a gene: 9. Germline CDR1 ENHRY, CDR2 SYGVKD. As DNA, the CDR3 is TGTGCCATCAGTGAGAGGTCGGGGGGGCAAGGAGAGACCCAGTACTTC. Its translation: CAISERSGGQGETQYF.

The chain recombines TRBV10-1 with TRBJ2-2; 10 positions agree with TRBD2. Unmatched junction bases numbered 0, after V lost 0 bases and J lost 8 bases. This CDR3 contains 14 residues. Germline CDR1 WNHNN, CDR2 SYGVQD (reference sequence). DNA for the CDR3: TGCGCCAGCAGTGAGTCGGGACTAGCGGGGGAGCTGTTTTTT. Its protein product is CASSESGLAGELFF.

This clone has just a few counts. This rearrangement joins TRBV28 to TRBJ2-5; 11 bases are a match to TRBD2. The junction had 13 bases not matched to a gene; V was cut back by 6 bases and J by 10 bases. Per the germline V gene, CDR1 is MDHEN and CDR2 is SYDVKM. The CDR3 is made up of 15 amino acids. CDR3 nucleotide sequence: TGTGCCAGCAGGTCCAATAGCGGGAGGGGGGGTATCCAGTACTTC. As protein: CASRSNSGRGGIQYF.

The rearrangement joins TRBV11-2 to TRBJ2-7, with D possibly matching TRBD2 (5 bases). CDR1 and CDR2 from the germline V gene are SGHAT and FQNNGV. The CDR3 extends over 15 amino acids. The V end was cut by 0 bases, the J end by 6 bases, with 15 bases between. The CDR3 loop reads CASSLEPAERREQYF. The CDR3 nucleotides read TGTGCCAGCAGCTTAGAACCGGCAGAGCGGCGCGAGCAGTACTTC.

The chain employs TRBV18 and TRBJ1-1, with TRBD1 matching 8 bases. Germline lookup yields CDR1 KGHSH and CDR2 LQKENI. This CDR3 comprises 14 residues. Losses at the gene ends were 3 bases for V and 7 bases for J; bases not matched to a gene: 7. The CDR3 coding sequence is TGTGCCAGCTCACCTCGGACAGGGACAGGTGAAGCTTTCTTT. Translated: CASSPRTGTGEAFF.

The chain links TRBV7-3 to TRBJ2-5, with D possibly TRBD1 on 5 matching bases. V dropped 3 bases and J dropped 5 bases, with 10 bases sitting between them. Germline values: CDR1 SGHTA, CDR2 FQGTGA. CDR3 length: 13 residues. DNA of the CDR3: TGTGCCAGCAGCTTTGGACAATGGGAGACCCAGTACTTC. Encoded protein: CASSFGQWETQYF.

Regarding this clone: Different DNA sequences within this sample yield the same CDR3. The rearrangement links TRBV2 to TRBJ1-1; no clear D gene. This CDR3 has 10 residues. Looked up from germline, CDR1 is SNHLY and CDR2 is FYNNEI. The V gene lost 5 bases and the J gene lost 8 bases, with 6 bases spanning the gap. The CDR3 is CASSIGEAFF. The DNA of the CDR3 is TGTGCCAGCAGTATCGGGGAAGCTTTCTTT.